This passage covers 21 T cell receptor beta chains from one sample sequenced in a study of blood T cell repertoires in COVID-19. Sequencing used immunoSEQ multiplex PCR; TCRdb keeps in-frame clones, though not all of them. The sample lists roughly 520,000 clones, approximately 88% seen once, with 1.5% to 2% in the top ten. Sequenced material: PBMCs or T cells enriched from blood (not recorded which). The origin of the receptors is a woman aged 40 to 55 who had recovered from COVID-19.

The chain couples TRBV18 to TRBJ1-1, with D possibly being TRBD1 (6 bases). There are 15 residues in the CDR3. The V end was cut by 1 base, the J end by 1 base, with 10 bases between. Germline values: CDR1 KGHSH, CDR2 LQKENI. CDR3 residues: CASSPLGDKNTEAFF. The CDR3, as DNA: TGTGCCAGCTCACCACTTGGGGACAAGAACACTGAAGCTTTCTTT. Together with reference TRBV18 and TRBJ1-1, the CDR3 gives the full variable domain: NAGVMQNPRHLVRRRGQEARLRCSPMKGHSHVYWYRQLPEEGLKFMVYLQKENIIDESGMPKERFSAEFPKEGPSILRIQQVVRGDSAAYFCASSPLGDKNTEAFFGQGTRLTVV.

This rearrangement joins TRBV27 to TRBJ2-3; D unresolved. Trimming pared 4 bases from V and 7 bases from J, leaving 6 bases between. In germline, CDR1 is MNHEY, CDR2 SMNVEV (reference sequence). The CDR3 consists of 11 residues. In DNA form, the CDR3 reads TGTGCCAGCAGTTATTTAAATACGCAGTATTTT. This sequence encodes CASSYLNTQYF.

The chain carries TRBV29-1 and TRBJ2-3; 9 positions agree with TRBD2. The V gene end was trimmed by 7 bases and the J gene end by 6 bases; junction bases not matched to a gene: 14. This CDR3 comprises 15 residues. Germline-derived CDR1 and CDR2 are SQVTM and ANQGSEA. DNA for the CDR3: TGCAGCGCATCGGAGGTAGCGGGAGTTGGCGATACGCAGTATTTT. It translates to CSASEVAGVGDTQYF.

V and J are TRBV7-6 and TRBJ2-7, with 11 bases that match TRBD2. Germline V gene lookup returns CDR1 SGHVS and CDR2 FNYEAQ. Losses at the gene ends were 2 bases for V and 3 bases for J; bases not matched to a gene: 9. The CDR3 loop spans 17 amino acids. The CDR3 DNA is TGTGCCAGCAGCTTAATCCCGGGGACTAGCGGAAACTACGAGCAGTACTTC. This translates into CASSLIPGTSGNYEQYF.

CDR3 DNA sequence: TGTGCCAGCAGCTTGGTGGACAGAGACAATGAGCAGTTCTTC. This codes for CASSLVDRDNEQFF. The gene calls are TRBV5-6 and TRBJ2-1, with D maybe TRBD1 (6 bases). Trimming removed 0 bases at V and 5 bases at J, with 9 bases between. The CDR3 has 14 amino acids. From germline, CDR1 is SGHDT and CDR2 YYEEEE.

CDR3 in amino acids: CASSRTGGRQNTEAFF. CDR3 DNA sequence: TGTGCCAGCAGCCGGACAGGGGGAAGACAGAACACTGAAGCTTTCTTT. The V gene is TRBV5-7, the J gene TRBJ1-1; 10 bases line up with TRBD1. TRBV5-7 is assigned to the ORF class and has an uncertain function. CDR3 length equals 16 residues. Germline trimming cut 4 bases from V and 1 base from J; bases unmatched to any gene: 7.

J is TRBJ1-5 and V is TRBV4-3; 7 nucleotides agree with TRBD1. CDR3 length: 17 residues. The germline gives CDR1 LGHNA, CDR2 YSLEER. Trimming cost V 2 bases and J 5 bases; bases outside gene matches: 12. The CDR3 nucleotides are TGCGCCAGCAGCCAATCTCCACAGGGGACTGTCGATCAGCCCCAGCATTTT. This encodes CASSQSPQGTVDQPQHF.

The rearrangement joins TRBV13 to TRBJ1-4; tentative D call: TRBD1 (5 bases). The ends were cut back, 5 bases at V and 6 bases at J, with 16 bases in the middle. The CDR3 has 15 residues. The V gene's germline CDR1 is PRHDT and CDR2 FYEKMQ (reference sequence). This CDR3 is CASSPAGEGYEKLFF. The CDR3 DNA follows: TGTGCCAGCAGCCCAGCGGGGGAAGGGTATGAAAAACTGTTTTTT.

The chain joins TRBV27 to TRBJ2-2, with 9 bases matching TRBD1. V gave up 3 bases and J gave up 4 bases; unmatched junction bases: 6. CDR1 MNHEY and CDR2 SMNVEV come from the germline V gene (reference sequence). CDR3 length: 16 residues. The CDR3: CASSFHRDRVTGELFF. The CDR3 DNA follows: TGTGCCAGCAGTTTTCATAGGGACAGGGTCACCGGGGAGCTGTTTTTT.

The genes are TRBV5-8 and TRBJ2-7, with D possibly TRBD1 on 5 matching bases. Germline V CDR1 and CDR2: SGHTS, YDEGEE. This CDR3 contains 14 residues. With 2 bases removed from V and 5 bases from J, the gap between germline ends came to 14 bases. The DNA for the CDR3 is TGTGCCAGCAGCTTCCGTTACCTAGGGGACGAGCAGTACTTC. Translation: CASSFRYLGDEQYF.

CDR3 sequence: CSASLWGDPNEQFF. The CDR3 nucleotides are TGCAGTGCTAGTCTCTGGGGGGACCCCAATGAGCAGTTCTTC. This rearrangement joins TRBV20-1 to TRBJ2-1; possible D gene TRBD2, 6 bases. The CDR3 runs to 14 residues. V lost 3 bases to trimming and J lost 6 bases, with 15 bases between them. Germline V gives CDR1 DFQATT, CDR2 SNEGSKA (reference sequence).

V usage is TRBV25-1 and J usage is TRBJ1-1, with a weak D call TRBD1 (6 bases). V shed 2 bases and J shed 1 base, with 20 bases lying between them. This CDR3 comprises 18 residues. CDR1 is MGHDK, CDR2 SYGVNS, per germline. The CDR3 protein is CASSEAPLAGQRNTEAFF. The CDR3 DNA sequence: TGTGCCAGCAGTGAAGCCCCCCTGGCCGGACAGAGGAACACTGAAGCTTTCTTT.

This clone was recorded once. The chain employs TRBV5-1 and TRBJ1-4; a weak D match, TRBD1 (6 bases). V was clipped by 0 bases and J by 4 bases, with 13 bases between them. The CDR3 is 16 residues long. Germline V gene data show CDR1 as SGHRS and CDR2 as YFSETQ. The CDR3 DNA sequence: TGCGCCAGCAGCTTGGATTCGACAGGAATTAATGAAAAACTGTTTTTT. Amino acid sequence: CASSLDSTGINEKLFF.

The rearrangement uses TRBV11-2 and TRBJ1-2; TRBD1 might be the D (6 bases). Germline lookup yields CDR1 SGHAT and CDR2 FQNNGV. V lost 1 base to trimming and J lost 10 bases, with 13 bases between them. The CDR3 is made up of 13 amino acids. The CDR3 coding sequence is TGTGCCAGCAGCTTAGGGACAGAGACCTTCTACACCTTC. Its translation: CASSLGTETFYTF. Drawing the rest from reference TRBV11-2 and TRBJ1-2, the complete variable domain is EAGVAQSPRYKIIEKRQSVAFWCNPISGHATLYWYQQILGQGPKLLIQFQNNGVVDDSQLPKDRFSAERLKGVDSTLKIQPAKLEDSAVYLCASSLGTETFYTFGSGTRLTVV.

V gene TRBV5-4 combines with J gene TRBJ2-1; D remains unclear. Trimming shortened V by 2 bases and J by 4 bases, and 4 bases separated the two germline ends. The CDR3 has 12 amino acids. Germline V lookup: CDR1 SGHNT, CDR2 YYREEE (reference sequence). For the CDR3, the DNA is TGTGCCAGCAGCTTTCAGTACAATGAGCAGTTCTTC. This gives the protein CASSFQYNEQFF.

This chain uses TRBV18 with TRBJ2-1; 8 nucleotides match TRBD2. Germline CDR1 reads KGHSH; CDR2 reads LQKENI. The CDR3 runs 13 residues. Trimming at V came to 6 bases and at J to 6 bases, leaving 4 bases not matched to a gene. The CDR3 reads CASSLGTSNEQFF. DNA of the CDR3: TGTGCCAGCTCCCTTGGGACTAGCAATGAGCAGTTCTTC.

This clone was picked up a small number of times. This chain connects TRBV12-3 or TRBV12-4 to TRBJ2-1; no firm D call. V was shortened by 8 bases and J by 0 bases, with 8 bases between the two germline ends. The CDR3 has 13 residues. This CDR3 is CASGSSSYNEQFF. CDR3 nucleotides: TGTGCCAGCGGTAGCAGCTCCTACAATGAGCAGTTCTTC.

Here the CDR3 reads CASSRDSSNEAFF. Written as DNA, the CDR3 is TGTGCCAGCAGTCGGGACAGCTCAAATGAAGCTTTCTTT. The rearrangement uses TRBV6-5 and TRBJ1-1, with TRBD1 matching over 7 bases. V gave up 5 bases and J gave up 7 bases; unmatched junction bases: 7. CDR3 length: 13 amino acids. Germline V gene sequence: CDR1 MNHEY, CDR2 SVGAGI.

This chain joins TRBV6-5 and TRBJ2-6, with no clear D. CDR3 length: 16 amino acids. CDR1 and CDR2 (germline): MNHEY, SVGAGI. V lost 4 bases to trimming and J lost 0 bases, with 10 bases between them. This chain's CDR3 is CASSFRGASGANVLTF. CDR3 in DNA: TGTGCCAGCAGTTTTCGCGGCGCCTCTGGGGCCAACGTCCTGACTTTC.

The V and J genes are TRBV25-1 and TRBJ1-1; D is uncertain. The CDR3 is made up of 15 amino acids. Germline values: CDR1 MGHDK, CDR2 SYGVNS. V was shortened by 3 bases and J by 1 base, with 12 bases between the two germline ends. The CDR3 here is CASSERLRSNTEAFF. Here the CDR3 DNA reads TGTGCCAGCAGTGAGAGGCTCCGATCGAACACTGAAGCTTTCTTT.

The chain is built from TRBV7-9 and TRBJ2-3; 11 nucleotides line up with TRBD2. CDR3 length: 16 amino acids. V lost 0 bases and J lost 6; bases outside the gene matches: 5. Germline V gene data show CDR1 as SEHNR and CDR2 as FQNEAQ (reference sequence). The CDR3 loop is CASSLALAGGQDTQYF. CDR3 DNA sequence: TGTGCCAGCAGCTTAGCGCTAGCGGGAGGCCAGGATACGCAGTATTTT.